These 21 T cell receptor beta chains were sequenced from one sample in a study of OX40 agonist ivuxolimab in advanced cancers. TCRdb's table, derived via immunoSEQ multiplex PCR, lists solely in-frame clones and lacks some. The sample shows fewer than 35,000 clones, roughly 89% of them seen only once. Sequencing used CD4+ or CD8+ T cells sorted from blood, obtained in a trial of the OX40 agonist ivuxolimab. The origin of the receptors is an adult with an advanced solid tumor such as melanoma, head and neck, liver or kidney cancer.

The rearrangement uses TRBV7-6 and TRBJ2-2; TRBD2 might be the D (5 bases). CDR1 is SGHVS, CDR2 FNYEAQ, per germline. The V end was cut by 6 bases, the J end by 6 bases, with 17 bases between. The CDR3 covers 15 residues. This CDR3 reads CASSEFGVGAGELFF. In nucleotides, the CDR3 is TGTGCCAGCAGTGAGTTCGGCGTGGGAGCCGGGGAGCTGTTTTTT.

CDR3: CASSYGTAFLYGYTF. The CDR3 nucleotides read TGTGCCAGCAGCTATGGGACAGCCTTTTTGTATGGCTACACCTTC. V is TRBV5-6 and J is TRBJ1-2, with 7 bases aligning to TRBD1. CDR3 size: 15 residues. The ends lost 3 bases at V and 5 bases at J; junction bases unmatched: 10. Germline values: CDR1 SGHDT, CDR2 YYEEEE.

The CDR3 DNA reads TGTGCCAGCAGTGAAGCACCCGGGACTCCCTATGGCTACACCTTC. It yields the protein CASSEAPGTPYGYTF. The V call is TRBV6-1, the J call TRBJ1-2, with D perhaps TRBD1 (5 bases). Germline loops: CDR1 MNHNS, CDR2 SASEGT. V gave up 0 bases and J gave up 4 bases, with 12 bases separating them. CDR3 length: 15 amino acids.

The chain carries TRBV10-1 and TRBJ2-3, with TRBD2 matching over 8 bases. The germline gives CDR1 WNHNN, CDR2 SYGVQD (reference sequence). The CDR3 has 14 amino acids. V lost 5 bases, J lost 8 bases, and 9 bases stayed unmatched. CDR3 DNA: TGCGCCAGCAGTCCTTCCGCGGGGGGAGGTACGCAGTATTTT. Translating gives CASSPSAGGGTQYF.

The rearrangement joins TRBV16 to TRBJ2-7; D gene unclear. The germline gives CDR1 KGHSY, CDR2 FQNENV. CDR3 size: 12 residues. The V end lost 3 bases, the J end lost 4 bases, and 7 bases lay between the germline ends. The CDR3 here is CASSHPSYEQYF. In DNA form, the CDR3 reads TGTGCCAGCAGCCACCCCTCTTACGAGCAGTACTTC.

This rearrangement joins TRBV28 to TRBJ1-4; maybe TRBD1 (5 bases). The ends were cut back, 8 bases at V and 11 bases at J, with 18 bases in the middle. Germline assignment: CDR1 MDHEN and CDR2 SYDVKM. The CDR3 spans 13 residues. The CDR3 is CASSQWGAGKLFF. CDR3 coding DNA: TGTGCCAGCTCACAGTGGGGCGCAGGGAAACTGTTTTTT. Based on the CDR3 plus reference TRBV28 and TRBJ1-4, the full variable domain is DVKVTQSSRYLVKRTGEKVFLECVQDMDHENMFWYRQDPGLGLRLIYFSYDVKMKEKGDIPEGYSVSREKKERFSLILESASTNQTSMYLCASSQWGAGKLFFGSGTQLSVL.

CDR3 in amino acids: CASSPSGTNYGYTF. The DNA for the CDR3 is TGTGCCAGCAGCCCTTCGGGAACGAACTATGGCTACACCTTC. The chain couples TRBV9 to TRBJ1-2, with D unresolved. The CDR3 loop spans 14 amino acids. The V gene's germline CDR1 is SGDLS and CDR2 YYNGEE. Trimming stripped 4 bases from V and 2 bases from J, with 12 bases between.

The rearrangement joins TRBV19 to TRBJ2-3; possibly TRBD1 for D (7 bases). CDR3 size: 17 residues. Germline V gives CDR1 LNHDA, CDR2 SQIVND (reference sequence). V lost 3 bases, J lost 6 bases, and 22 bases lay in between. CDR3 DNA: TGTGCCAGTAGTATCAGGACTAACAGGGGATTTGAGGATACGCAGTATTTT. This codes for CASSIRTNRGFEDTQYF.

The chain has TRBV4-1 and TRBJ1-1; 7 bases are shared with TRBD1. V lost 4 bases, J lost 4 bases, and 15 bases stayed unmatched. This CDR3 has 17 residues. CDR1 MGHRA and CDR2 YSYEKL come from the germline V gene. CDR3 in DNA: TGCGCCAGCAGCCGAATTTTAATTCAGACAGGGATCACTGAAGCTTTCTTT. Amino acids: CASSRILIQTGITEAFF.

This clone was detected only a few times. CDR3 bases: TGTGCCAGTAGTATTACAAACTACTACAATGAGCAGTTCTTC. Protein sequence: CASSITNYYNEQFF. The J gene is TRBJ2-1, the V gene TRBV19; D remains ambiguous. Deletions cut 3 bases from V and 3 bases from J, with 9 bases between. The germline V gene encodes CDR1 LNHDA and CDR2 SQIVND (reference sequence). This CDR3 spans 14 amino acids.

The rearrangement links TRBV6-5 to TRBJ2-3; the D is unclear. Trimming pared 6 bases from V and 0 bases from J, leaving 10 bases between. Germline V lookup: CDR1 MNHEY, CDR2 SVGAGI. This CDR3 is 14 amino acids long. The CDR3: CASSPSTSTDTQYF. In DNA, the CDR3 is TGTGCCAGCAGCCCCTCGACTAGCACAGATACGCAGTATTTT.

This clone was picked up one time. The J gene is TRBJ1-5, the V gene TRBV6-6; D remains unclear. The CDR3 covers 15 residues. The V and J ends lost 8 bases and 4 bases respectively, with 18 bases between them. CDR1 and CDR2 from the germline V gene are MNHNY and SVGAGI (reference sequence). The CDR3 loop reads CASSAVPKGNQPQHF. The CDR3 region has the DNA TGTGCCAGCTCCGCGGTCCCCAAAGGGAATCAGCCCCAGCATTTT.

The chain has TRBV15 and TRBJ1-1; D not certain. Between the trimmed V and J ends, which lost 1 base and 1 base, there was a span of 1 base. The CDR3 length is 12 residues. Germline CDR1 LNHNV, CDR2 YYDKDF (reference sequence). This CDR3 reads CATSRGNTEAFF. The CDR3 DNA sequence: TGTGCCACCAGCAGAGGGAACACTGAAGCTTTCTTT.

The chain uses TRBV27 and TRBJ1-1; TRBD1 might be the D (5 bases). The V gene lost 5 bases and the J gene lost 2 bases, with 9 bases spanning the gap. Germline CDR1 reads MNHEY; CDR2 reads SMNVEV (reference sequence). There are 13 residues in the CDR3. The CDR3 region is CASSGAPNTEAFF. In nucleotides, the CDR3 is TGTGCCAGCAGTGGGGCCCCCAACACTGAAGCTTTCTTT.

In this sample, this clone turned up once. This chain joins TRBV5-4 and TRBJ2-7; 8 nucleotides line up with TRBD2. Trimming removed 4 bases from V and 0 bases from J; junction bases left unmatched: 9. CDR1 is SGHNT, CDR2 YYREEE, per germline (reference sequence). This CDR3 region has 16 residues. This CDR3 is CASSRNIAGYSYEQYF. CDR3 sequence (DNA): TGTGCCAGCAGCAGGAATATAGCGGGATACTCCTACGAGCAGTACTTC.

The sample holds one count of this clone. This chain connects TRBV27 to TRBJ2-5; the D is unclear. V was shortened by 4 bases and J by 2 bases, with 8 bases between the two germline ends. This CDR3 region has 13 residues. The V gene's germline CDR1 is MNHEY and CDR2 SMNVEV (reference sequence). CDR3 amino acids: CASSSTDQETQYF. CDR3 in DNA: TGTGCCAGCAGTTCGACGGATCAAGAGACCCAGTACTTC.

The chain combines TRBV2 with TRBJ1-5, with unresolved D. Germline-derived CDR1 and CDR2 are SNHLY and FYNNEI. CDR3 length: 15 residues. V shed 0 bases and J shed 1 base, with 7 bases lying between them. The CDR3 region has the DNA TGTGCCAGCAGTGAAGCCCCCCCGAGCAATCAGCCCCAGCATTTT. Amino acids: CASSEAPPSNQPQHF.

The rearrangement links TRBV9 to TRBJ1-6; D is uncertain. V lost 4 bases, J lost 5 bases, and 4 bases lay in between. The length of the CDR3 is 12 residues. The germline CDR1 and CDR2 sequences are SGDLS and YYNGEE. The CDR3 loop reads CASSLDNSPLHF. The DNA for the CDR3 is TGTGCCAGCAGCTTAGATAATTCACCCCTCCACTTT.

This clone appeared once. V and J are TRBV4-1 and TRBJ2-2; D perhaps matches TRBD1 (5 bases). V lost 1 base and J lost 2, with 14 bases in between. CDR1 is MGHRA and CDR2 is YSYEKL in the germline V gene. The CDR3 is made up of 17 amino acids. The chain's CDR3 is CASSQVDATVNTGELFF. Written as DNA, the CDR3 is TGCGCCAGCAGCCAAGTAGATGCGACAGTAAACACCGGGGAGCTGTTTTTT.

This rearrangement joins TRBV4-1 to TRBJ1-5; 11 bases line up with TRBD1. Looked up from germline, CDR1 is MGHRA and CDR2 is YSYEKL. The CDR3 is 15 amino acids. V dropped 4 bases and J dropped 3; count of bases not matched to a gene: 2. CDR3: CASSRDRGDNQPQHF. CDR3 nucleotides: TGCGCCAGCAGCCGGGACAGGGGGGACAATCAGCCCCAGCATTTT.

V and J are TRBV6-6 and TRBJ2-2; TRBD1 matches 9 bases. The ends lost 8 bases at V and 4 bases at J; junction bases unmatched: 8. Germline V gene data show CDR1 as MNHNY and CDR2 as SVGAGI (reference sequence). The CDR3 totals 15 residues. The CDR3 region is CASGWTGESTGELFF. CDR3 nucleotides: TGTGCCAGCGGATGGACAGGGGAAAGCACCGGGGAGCTGTTTTTT.